The 20 T cell receptor beta chains in this list originate from one sample, sequenced in a study of T-cell memory formation after mild COVID-19. TCRdb itself ran the 5' RACE reads through MiXCR, one entry per CDR3 protein. Of around 450,000 distinct CDR3 sequences in the sample, 20% were seen once. Sequenced: PBMCs or a T cell subset sorted from them (not recorded which). The origin of the receptors is an adult woman who had mild COVID-19 (a few samples of this study predate the infection). Cell type and time point are not known.

J is TRBJ2-5 and V is TRBV10-2; D ambiguous. The CDR3 covers 13 residues. The germline V and J ends were trimmed by 6 bases and 0 bases, with 8 bases remaining between them. Germline lookup yields CDR1 WSHSY and CDR2 SAAADI. The CDR3 protein is CASRDPNQETQYF. The CDR3 nucleotides are TGCGCCAGCAGAGACCCGAACCAAGAGACCCAGTACTTC.

This clonotype was detected a few times. The chain is built from TRBV7-2 and TRBJ2-3; D call uncertain. Germline loops: CDR1 SGHTA, CDR2 FQGNSA. The V and J ends lost 1 base and 5 bases respectively, with 10 bases between them. The CDR3 is 14 residues long. The CDR3 loop reads CASSLGAIGDTQYF. The CDR3 DNA is TGTGCCAGCAGCTTAGGGGCTATCGGAGATACGCAGTATTTT.

The CDR3 sequence: CASSLASASGYTDTQYF. CDR3 DNA: TGTGCCAGCAGCTTAGCGTCCGCTAGCGGTTACACAGATACGCAGTATTTT. The chain couples TRBV7-9 to TRBJ2-3; 7 bases line up with TRBD2. V was pared by 0 bases and J by 2 bases, with 8 bases of the junction left unmatched. The CDR3 spans 17 residues. Germline CDR1 reads SEHNR; CDR2 reads FQNEAQ (reference sequence).

This clonotype showed up just a few times. V and J are TRBV5-6 and TRBJ2-6; the D gene is possibly TRBD2 (7 bases). The CDR3 is 19 amino acids. The germline V and J ends were trimmed by 3 bases and 1 base, with 20 bases remaining between them. Germline assignment: CDR1 SGHDT and CDR2 YYEEEE. CDR3: CASSWAGGGALSGANVLTF. The CDR3 nucleotides read TGTGCCAGCAGCTGGGCAGGTGGGGGGGCCCTTTCTGGGGCCAACGTCCTGACTTTC.

The rearrangement links TRBV7-9 to TRBJ2-7; D is unclear. Germline V CDR1 and CDR2: SEHNR, FQNEAQ (reference sequence). V dropped 2 bases and J dropped 6 bases, with 14 bases sitting between them. The CDR3 runs to 14 residues. The CDR3 here is CASSLSGGPFEQYF. The CDR3 region has the DNA TGTGCCAGCAGCTTATCCGGTGGACCCTTCGAGCAGTACTTC. Supplemented by reference TRBV7-9 and TRBJ2-7, the full variable domain reads DTGVSQNPRHKITKRGQNVTFRCDPISEHNRLYWYRQTLGQGPEFLTYFQNEAQLEKSRLLSDRFSAERPKGSFSTLEIQRTEQGDSAMYLCASSLSGGPFEQYFGPGTRLTVT.

This clonotype was seen more than once but under ten times. The chain recombines TRBV20-1 with TRBJ2-7; 11 positions agree with TRBD2. The CDR3 covers 14 residues. Trimming removed 6 bases from V and 0 bases from J; junction bases left unmatched: 4. Germline lookup yields CDR1 DFQATT and CDR2 SNEGSKA (reference sequence). The CDR3 sequence: CSAASGGFSYEQYF. The DNA of the CDR3 is TGCAGTGCGGCTAGCGGGGGGTTCTCCTACGAGCAGTACTTC.

V is TRBV2 and J is TRBJ2-3; 15 bases align to TRBD2. Per germline, CDR1 SNHLY and CDR2 FYNNEI. The V and J ends lost 9 bases and 7 bases, in that order; junction bases with no gene match: 11. The length of the CDR3 is 16 residues. DNA for the CDR3: TGTGCCAGTCGGCCGCCGGGACTAGCGGGAGGAAATACGCAGTATTTT. This translates into CASRPPGLAGGNTQYF.

This chain connects TRBV27 to TRBJ1-6; D call uncertain. Looked up from germline, CDR1 is MNHEY and CDR2 is SMNVEV (reference sequence). Between the trimmed V and J ends, which lost 6 bases and 5 bases, there was a span of 8 bases. The CDR3 consists of 13 residues. The CDR3: CASRTNNNSPLHF. The CDR3 DNA reads as TGTGCCAGCAGAACCAACAATAATTCACCCCTCCACTTT.

The chain couples TRBV5-1 to TRBJ1-5; maybe TRBD1 (5 bases). The V end lost 3 bases, the J end lost 3 bases, and 13 bases lay between the germline ends. CDR1 and CDR2 from the germline V gene are SGHRS and YFSETQ. The CDR3 runs 15 residues. The CDR3 sequence: CASSWDGGSNQPQHF. CDR3 DNA: TGCGCCAGCAGCTGGGACGGTGGCTCCAATCAGCCCCAGCATTTT.

This clonotype came up a few times. The chain recombines TRBV7-9 with TRBJ1-5, with D perhaps matching TRBD1 (5 bases). The V and J ends lost 2 bases and 3 bases respectively, with 14 bases between them. Per the germline V gene, CDR1 is SEHNR and CDR2 is FQNEAQ (reference sequence). CDR3 size: 16 residues. The CDR3 sequence: CASSLISRDHNQPQHF. The CDR3 DNA sequence: TGTGCCAGCAGCTTAATTTCTCGGGACCACAATCAGCCCCAGCATTTT.

The chain joins TRBV4-1 to TRBJ2-1, with 9 bases fitting TRBD1. The CDR3 length is 16 residues. Germline assignment: CDR1 MGHRA and CDR2 YSYEKL. The junction had 7 bases not matched to a gene; V was cut back by 4 bases and J by 3 bases. Written as DNA, the CDR3 is TGCGCCAGCAGCCGATTACCGGGACAGGGCTACAATGAGCAGTTCTTC. This codes for CASSRLPGQGYNEQFF.

There are a few counts of this clonotype. The chain couples TRBV6-1 to TRBJ1-5; tentative D call: TRBD1 (6 bases). This CDR3 contains 13 residues. Germline lookup yields CDR1 MNHNS and CDR2 SASEGT. Trimming left V 3 bases short and J 15 bases short, with 18 bases between. The chain's CDR3 is CASSDRQVKLWHF. The CDR3 DNA sequence: TGTGCCAGCAGTGACCGACAGGTAAAATTGTGGCATTTT.

This clonotype turned up a few times. The chain links TRBV25-1 to TRBJ2-7; D gene uncertain. The CDR3 has 13 residues. V lost 1 base and J lost 0, with 4 bases in between. Per the germline V gene, CDR1 is MGHDK and CDR2 is SYGVNS. As DNA, the CDR3 is TGTGCCAGCAGTGAATGGGCCTCCTACGAGCAGTACTTC. This gives the protein CASSEWASYEQYF.

The chain uses TRBV27 and TRBJ2-3; no definite D call. The V and J ends lost 1 base and 0 bases respectively, with 11 bases between them. CDR3 length: 16 amino acids. Germline V gives CDR1 MNHEY, CDR2 SMNVEV (reference sequence). The CDR3 nucleotides read TGTGCCAGCAGTTTATGGGCGGTTGCTAGCACAGATACGCAGTATTTT. Protein: CASSLWAVASTDTQYF.

The chain joins TRBV24-1 to TRBJ2-3; weak D call: TRBD2 (6 bases). The CDR3 loop spans 16 amino acids. Germline V gene data show CDR1 as KGHDR and CDR2 as SFDVKD. V lost 3 bases to trimming and J lost 0 bases, with 12 bases between them. The CDR3 sequence is CATSDLNSGSTDTQYF. For the CDR3, the DNA is TGTGCCACCAGTGATCTTAATAGCGGTAGCACAGATACGCAGTATTTT.

The chain links TRBV25-1 to TRBJ1-3; D is ambiguous. V dropped 7 bases and J dropped 0 bases, with 10 bases sitting between them. CDR1 is MGHDK and CDR2 is SYGVNS in the germline V gene. The CDR3 totals 14 residues. In DNA, the CDR3 is TGTGCCAGCATGAGGGAGAGCTCTGGAAACACCATATATTTT. It yields the protein CASMRESSGNTIYF.

This rearrangement joins TRBV7-2 to TRBJ2-7, with D possibly TRBD2 on 5 matching bases. Trimming cost V 2 bases and J 4 bases, with 18 bases left between them. Germline CDR1 SGHTA, CDR2 FQGNSA. This CDR3 spans 16 amino acids. The DNA of the CDR3 is TGTGCCAGCAGCTTACGAAGCGGAAGCCTCTTTTACGAGCAGTACTTC. This encodes CASSLRSGSLFYEQYF.

This clonotype turned up a few times. The chain is built from TRBV20-1 and TRBJ1-3; unclear D gene. This CDR3 comprises 14 residues. V lost 2 bases and J lost 0, with 8 bases in between. The germline V gene encodes CDR1 DFQATT and CDR2 SNEGSKA (reference sequence). Here the CDR3 reads CSARSANSGNTIYF. Written as DNA, the CDR3 is TGCAGTGCTAGATCGGCCAACTCTGGAAACACCATATATTTT.

The CDR3 bases are TGTGCCAGCAGTTTCTCTGCAGGGGGAACTGAAGCTTTCTTT. Translated, it gives CASSFSAGGTEAFF. This chain links TRBV12-3 or TRBV12-4 with TRBJ1-1, with 7 bases matching TRBD1. J was trimmed by 5 bases and V by 3 bases; bases with no gene match: 6. CDR3 length equals 14 residues.

This sequence joins TRBV20-1 and TRBJ2-5; tentatively, D is TRBD1 or TRBD2 (5 bases each). V was shortened by 1 base and J by 5 bases, with 5 bases between the two germline ends. The CDR3 totals 11 residues. The germline CDR1 and CDR2 sequences are DFQATT and SNEGSKA (reference sequence). CDR3 residues: CSARGGETQYF. In DNA, the CDR3 is TGCAGTGCTAGAGGGGGGGAGACCCAGTACTTC.